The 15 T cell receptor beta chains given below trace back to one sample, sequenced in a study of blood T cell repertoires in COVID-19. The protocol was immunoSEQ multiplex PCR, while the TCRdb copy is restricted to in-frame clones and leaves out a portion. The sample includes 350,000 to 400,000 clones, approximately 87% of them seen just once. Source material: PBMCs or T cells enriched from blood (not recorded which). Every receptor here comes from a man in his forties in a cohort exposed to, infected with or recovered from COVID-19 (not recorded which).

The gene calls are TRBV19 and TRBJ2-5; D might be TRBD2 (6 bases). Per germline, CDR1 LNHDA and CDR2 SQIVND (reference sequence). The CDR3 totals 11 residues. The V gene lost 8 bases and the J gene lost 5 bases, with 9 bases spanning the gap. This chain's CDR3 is CASGTGETQYF. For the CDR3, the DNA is TGTGCCAGTGGGACTGGGGAGACCCAGTACTTC.

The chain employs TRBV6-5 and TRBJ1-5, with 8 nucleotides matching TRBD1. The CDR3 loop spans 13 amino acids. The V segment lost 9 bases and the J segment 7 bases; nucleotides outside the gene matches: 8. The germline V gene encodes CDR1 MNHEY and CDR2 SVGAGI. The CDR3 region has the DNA TGTGCCAGTCATGGACAGGGCTGGCAGCCCCAGCATTTT. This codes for CASHGQGWQPQHF.

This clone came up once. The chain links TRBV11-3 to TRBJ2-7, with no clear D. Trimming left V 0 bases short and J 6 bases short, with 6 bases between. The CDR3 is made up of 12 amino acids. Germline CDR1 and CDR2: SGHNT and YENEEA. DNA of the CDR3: TGTGCCAGCAGCTTAGAGTCTAGCGAGCAGTACTTC. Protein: CASSLESSEQYF.

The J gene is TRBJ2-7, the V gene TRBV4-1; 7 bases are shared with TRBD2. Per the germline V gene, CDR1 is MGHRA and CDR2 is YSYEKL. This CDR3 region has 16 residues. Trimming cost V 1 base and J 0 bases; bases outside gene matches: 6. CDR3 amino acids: CASSQVTSTSSYEQYF. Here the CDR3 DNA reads TGCGCCAGCAGCCAAGTGACTAGCACTAGCTCCTACGAGCAGTACTTC.

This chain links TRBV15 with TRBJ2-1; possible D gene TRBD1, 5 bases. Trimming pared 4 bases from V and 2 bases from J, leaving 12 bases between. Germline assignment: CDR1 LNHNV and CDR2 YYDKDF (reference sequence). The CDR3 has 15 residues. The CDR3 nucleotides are TGTGCCACCAGCAAAGGAGAAGGGGCCTACAATGAGCAGTTCTTC. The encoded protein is CATSKGEGAYNEQFF.

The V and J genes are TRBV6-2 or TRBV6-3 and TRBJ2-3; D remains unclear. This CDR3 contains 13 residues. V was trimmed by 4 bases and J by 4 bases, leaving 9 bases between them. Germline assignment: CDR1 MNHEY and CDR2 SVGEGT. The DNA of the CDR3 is TGTGCCAGCAGTTCCAAACACCCAGATACGCAGTATTTT. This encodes CASSSKHPDTQYF.

CDR3 residues: CASSNRGTNEKLFF. The CDR3 DNA sequence: TGTGCCAGCAGTAACAGGGGGACTAATGAAAAACTGTTTTTT. V usage is TRBV6-5 and J usage is TRBJ1-4, with TRBD1 matching 8 bases. CDR3 length: 14 amino acids. Germline V CDR1 and CDR2: MNHEY, SVGAGI. The J segment lost 2 bases and the V segment lost 5 bases, leaving 1 base of the junction unmatched.

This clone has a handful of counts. In nucleotides, the CDR3 is TGCGCCAGCAGCCTGGCTGATTTACTAGCGGGAAATGAGCAGTTCTTC. Translating it yields CASSLADLLAGNEQFF. V gene TRBV5-1 combines with J gene TRBJ2-1; 10 bases fit TRBD2. This CDR3 comprises 16 residues. V gave up 4 bases and J gave up 7 bases; unmatched junction bases: 11. The germline V gene has CDR1 SGHRS and CDR2 YFSETQ.

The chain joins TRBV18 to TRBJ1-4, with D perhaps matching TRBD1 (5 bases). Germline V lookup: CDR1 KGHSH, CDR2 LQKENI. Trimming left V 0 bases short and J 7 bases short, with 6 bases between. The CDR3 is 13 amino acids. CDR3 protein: CASSPPGPEKLFF. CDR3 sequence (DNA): TGTGCCAGCTCACCACCGGGGCCTGAAAAACTGTTTTTT.

The CDR3 loop reads CASSLRDRNNQPQHF. The CDR3 DNA follows: TGTGCCAGCAGCTTAAGGGACAGGAACAATCAGCCCCAGCATTTT. This chain joins TRBV7-8 and TRBJ1-5, with 8 nucleotides matching TRBD1. The CDR3 runs 15 residues. Germline V lookup: CDR1 SGHVS, CDR2 FQNEAQ. V lost 2 bases, J lost 3 bases, and 3 bases stayed unmatched.

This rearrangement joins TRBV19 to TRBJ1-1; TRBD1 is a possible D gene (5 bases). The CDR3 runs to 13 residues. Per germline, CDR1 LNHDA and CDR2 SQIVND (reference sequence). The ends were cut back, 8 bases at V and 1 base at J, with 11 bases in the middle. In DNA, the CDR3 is TGTGCCAGTGGGGAACAGGCGAACACTGAAGCTTTCTTT. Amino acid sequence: CASGEQANTEAFF.

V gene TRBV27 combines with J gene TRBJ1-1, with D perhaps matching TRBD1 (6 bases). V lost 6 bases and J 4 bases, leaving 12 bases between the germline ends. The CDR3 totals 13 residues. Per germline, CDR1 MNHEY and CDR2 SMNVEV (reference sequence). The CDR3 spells CASSTRGGTEAFF. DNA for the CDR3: TGTGCCAGCAGCACTAGGGGGGGCACTGAAGCTTTCTTT.

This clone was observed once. The CDR3 region is CASSQNPVQGAHEQYF. The CDR3 DNA follows: TGTGCCAGCAGCCAGAACCCAGTACAGGGGGCCCACGAGCAGTACTTC. V and J are TRBV27 and TRBJ2-7, with 9 bases that match TRBD1. In germline, CDR1 is MNHEY, CDR2 SMNVEV (reference sequence). This CDR3 region has 16 residues. V lost 6 bases, J lost 5 bases, and 14 bases stayed unmatched.

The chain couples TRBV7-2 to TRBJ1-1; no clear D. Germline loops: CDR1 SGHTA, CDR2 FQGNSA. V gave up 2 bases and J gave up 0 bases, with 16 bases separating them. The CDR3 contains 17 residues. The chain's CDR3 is CASSLPEVYPMNTEAFF. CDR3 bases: TGTGCCAGCAGCTTACCGGAGGTATACCCCATGAACACTGAAGCTTTCTTT.

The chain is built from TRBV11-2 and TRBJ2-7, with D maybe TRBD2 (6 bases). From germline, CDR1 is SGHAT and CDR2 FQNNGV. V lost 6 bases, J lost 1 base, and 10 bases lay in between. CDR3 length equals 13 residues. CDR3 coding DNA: TGTGCCAGCAGATGGGCGGGGTCCTACGAGCAGTACTTC. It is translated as CASRWAGSYEQYF.